The T cell receptor (beta chain) described here comes from a study of blood T cells in healthy people across ages. Primers used in a second PCR of roughly 6 to 12 cycles were a sample-barcoded 5' primer and a J-beta primer mix. MiXCR, applied by TCRdb to the 5' RACE reads, yields one record per CDR3 protein. Seen here are just under 900,000 distinct CDR3 sequences, 29% observed once, and the top ten hold roughly 17%. The CDR3 has 10 residues. CDR1 is SGHTA, CDR2 FQGNSA, per germline. The V gene lost 3 bases and the J gene lost 9 bases, with 5 bases spanning the gap. At least ten counts were recorded for this clonotype.

This sequence was found in a woman older than 75 in good health. The chain has TRBV7-2 and TRBJ1-2; D unresolved. The sequencing sample was made of blood. CDR3 sequence: CASSLTSYTF. The CDR3 DNA sequence: TGTGCCAGCAGCTTGACAAGCTACACCTTC.